These 8 T cell receptor beta chains came from one sample sequenced in a study of T cells after posttransplantation cyclophosphamide. The protocol was immunoSEQ multiplex PCR, while the TCRdb copy is restricted to in-frame clones and leaves out a portion. The record shows 30,000 to 45,000 clones for this sample, with no singletons present. The sequenced sample was PBMCs. The receptors were sampled from a girl under 18 in good health, CMV-negative, and a related stem cell transplant donor.

This clone occurred many times. The J gene is TRBJ1-2, the V gene TRBV4-1, with unresolved D. The CDR3 runs to 15 residues. Germline V gene data show CDR1 as MGHRA and CDR2 as YSYEKL. V lost 0 bases, J lost 3 bases, and 11 bases lay in between. CDR3 amino acids: CASSQDYIEDYGYTF. CDR3 nucleotide sequence: TGCGCCAGCAGCCAAGATTATATAGAAGACTATGGCTACACCTTC.

This CDR3 reads CAWGQGGTGELFF. The CDR3 nucleotides read TGTGCCTGGGGACAGGGCGGCACCGGGGAGCTGTTTTTT. The chain has TRBV30 and TRBJ2-2, with 8 nucleotides matching TRBD1. This CDR3 has 13 amino acids. CDR1 is GTSNPN and CDR2 is SVGIG in the germline V gene (reference sequence). With V trimmed by 5 bases and J by 4 bases, 3 bases remained unmatched.

The CDR3: CASSSEGVPSGYTF. The CDR3 DNA follows: TGCGCCAGCAGCTCCGAGGGGGTCCCCAGCGGCTACACCTTC. The chain combines TRBV5-1 with TRBJ1-2, with D maybe TRBD1 (6 bases). V dropped 3 bases and J dropped 8 bases, with 17 bases sitting between them. There are 14 residues in the CDR3. Germline values: CDR1 SGHRS, CDR2 YFSETQ.

This rearrangement joins TRBV29-1 to TRBJ2-1; weak D call: TRBD1 (6 bases). Per germline, CDR1 SQVTM and CDR2 ANQGSEA. Between the trimmed V and J ends, which lost 0 bases and 9 bases, there was a span of 9 bases. The CDR3 sequence is 12 residues long. As DNA, the CDR3 is TGCAGCGTTGAAGATCAGGGGTCTGAGCAGTTCTTC. Its protein is CSVEDQGSEQFF.

In its sample, this clone was seen a few times. The V call is TRBV25-1, the J call TRBJ2-5, with D maybe TRBD1 (6 bases). V shed 6 bases and J shed 11 bases, with 19 bases lying between them. This CDR3 is 13 amino acids long. The V gene's germline CDR1 is MGHDK and CDR2 SYGVNS. Here the CDR3 reads CASRAGAPRRQYF. The CDR3 DNA reads TGTGCCAGCAGGGCAGGGGCCCCTCGGAGACAGTACTTC.

At least ten counts were recorded for this clone. J is TRBJ2-1 and V is TRBV27, with 8 bases fitting TRBD2. V lost 4 bases, J lost 10 bases, and 6 bases stayed unmatched. The CDR3 runs to 13 residues. Germline CDR1 is MNHEY and CDR2 is SMNVEV (reference sequence). CDR3 sequence: CASSWGLEAEQFF. CDR3 bases: TGTGCCAGCAGTTGGGGACTAGAAGCCGAGCAGTTCTTC.

This clone has ten or more counts. The J gene is TRBJ1-4, the V gene TRBV5-4, with TRBD1 matching 8 bases. The CDR3 totals 14 residues. Trimming at V came to 4 bases and at J to 4 bases, leaving 3 bases not matched to a gene. The germline CDR1 and CDR2 sequences are SGHNT and YYREEE (reference sequence). The CDR3 loop is CASSRQGLNEKLFF. The CDR3 DNA reads as TGTGCCAGCAGCCGACAGGGGCTTAATGAAAAACTGTTTTTT.

The chain uses TRBV28 and TRBJ2-7; 9 positions match TRBD1. V lost 2 bases, J lost 6 bases, and 8 bases stayed unmatched. Germline CDR1 reads MDHEN; CDR2 reads SYDVKM. This CDR3 has 15 amino acids. The CDR3 protein is CASSLAGDRAGEQYF. Written as DNA, the CDR3 is TGTGCCAGCAGTTTAGCCGGGGACAGGGCGGGCGAGCAGTACTTC.